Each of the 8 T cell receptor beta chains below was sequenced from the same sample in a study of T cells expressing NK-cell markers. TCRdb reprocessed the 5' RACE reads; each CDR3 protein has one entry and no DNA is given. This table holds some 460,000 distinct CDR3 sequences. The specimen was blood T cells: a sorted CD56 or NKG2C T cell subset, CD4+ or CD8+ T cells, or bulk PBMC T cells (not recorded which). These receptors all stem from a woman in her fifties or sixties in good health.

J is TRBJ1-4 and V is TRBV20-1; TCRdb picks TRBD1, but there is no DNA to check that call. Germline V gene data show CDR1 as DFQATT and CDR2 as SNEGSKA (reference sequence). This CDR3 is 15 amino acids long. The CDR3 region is CSARVRTGFNEKLFF.

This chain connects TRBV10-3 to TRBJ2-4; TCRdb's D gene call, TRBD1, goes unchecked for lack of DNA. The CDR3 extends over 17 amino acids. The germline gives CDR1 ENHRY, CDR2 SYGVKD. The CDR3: CATGQAAGGDGKNIQYF.

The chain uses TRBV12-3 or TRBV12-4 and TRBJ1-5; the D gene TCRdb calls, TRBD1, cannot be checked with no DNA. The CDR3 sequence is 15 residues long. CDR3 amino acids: CASSFGTGSNQPQHF.

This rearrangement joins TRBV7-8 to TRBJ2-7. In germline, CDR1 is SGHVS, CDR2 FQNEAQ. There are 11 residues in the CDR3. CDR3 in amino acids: CASSLTSEQYF.

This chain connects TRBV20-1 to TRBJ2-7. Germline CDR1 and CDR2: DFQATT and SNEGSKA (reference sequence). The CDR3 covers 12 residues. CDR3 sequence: CSALGISYEQYF.

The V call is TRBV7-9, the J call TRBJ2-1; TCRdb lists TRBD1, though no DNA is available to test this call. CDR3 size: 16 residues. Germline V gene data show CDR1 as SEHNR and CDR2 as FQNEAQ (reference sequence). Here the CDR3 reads CASSKTGGKSYNEQFF.

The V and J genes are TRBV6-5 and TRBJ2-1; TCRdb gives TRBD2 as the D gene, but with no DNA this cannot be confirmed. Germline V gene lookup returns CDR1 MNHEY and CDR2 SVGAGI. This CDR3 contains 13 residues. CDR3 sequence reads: CASSYFAGGEQFF.

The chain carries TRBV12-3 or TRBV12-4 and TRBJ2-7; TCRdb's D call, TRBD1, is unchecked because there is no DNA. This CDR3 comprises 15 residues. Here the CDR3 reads CASRGQGLRAYEQYF.